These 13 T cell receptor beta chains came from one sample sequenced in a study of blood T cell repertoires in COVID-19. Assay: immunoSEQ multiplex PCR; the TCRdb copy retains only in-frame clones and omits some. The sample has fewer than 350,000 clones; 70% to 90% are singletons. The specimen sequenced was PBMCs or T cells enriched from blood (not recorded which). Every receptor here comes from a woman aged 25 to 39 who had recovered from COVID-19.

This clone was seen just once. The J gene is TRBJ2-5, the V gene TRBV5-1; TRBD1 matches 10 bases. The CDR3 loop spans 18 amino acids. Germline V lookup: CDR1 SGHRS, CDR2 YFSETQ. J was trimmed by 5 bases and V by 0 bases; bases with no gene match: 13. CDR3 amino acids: CASSLAPADRGSRETQYF. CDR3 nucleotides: TGCGCCAGCAGCTTGGCCCCTGCGGACAGGGGGTCGCGGGAGACCCAGTACTTC.

The CDR3 sequence: CASSSTDRAYEQYF. CDR3 coding DNA: TGTGCCAGTAGTTCCACGGACAGGGCCTACGAGCAGTACTTC. The chain uses TRBV19 and TRBJ2-7; 8 nucleotides match TRBD1. Per the germline V gene, CDR1 is LNHDA and CDR2 is SQIVND (reference sequence). This CDR3 comprises 14 residues. J was trimmed by 2 bases and V by 5 bases; bases with no gene match: 5.

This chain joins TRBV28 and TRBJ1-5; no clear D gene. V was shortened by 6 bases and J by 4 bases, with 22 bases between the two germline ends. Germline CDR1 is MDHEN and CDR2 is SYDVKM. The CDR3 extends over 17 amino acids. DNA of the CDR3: TGTGCCAGCAGCCCCGGGGTAGGTCAGCCACTAAATCAGCCCCAGCATTTT. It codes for CASSPGVGQPLNQPQHF.

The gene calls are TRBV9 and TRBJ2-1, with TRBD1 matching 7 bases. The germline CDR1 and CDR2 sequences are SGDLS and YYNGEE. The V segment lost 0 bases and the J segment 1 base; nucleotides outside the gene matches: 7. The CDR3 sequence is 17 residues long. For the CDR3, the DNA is TGTGCCAGCAGCGTAGGGCAGGGGACAGTGTCCTACAATGAGCAGTTCTTC. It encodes CASSVGQGTVSYNEQFF. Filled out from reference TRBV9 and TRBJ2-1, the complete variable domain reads DSGVTQTPKHLITATGQRVTLRCSPRSGDLSVYWYQQSLDQGLQFLIQYYNGEERAKGNILERFSAQQFPDLHSELNLSSLELGDSALYFCASSVGQGTVSYNEQFFGPGTRLTVL.

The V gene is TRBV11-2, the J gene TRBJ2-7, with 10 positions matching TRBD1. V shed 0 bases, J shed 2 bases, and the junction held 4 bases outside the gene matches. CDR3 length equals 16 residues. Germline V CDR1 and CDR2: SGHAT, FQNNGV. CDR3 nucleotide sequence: TGTGCCAGCAGCTTAGATATGGGGACAGGGGCCTACGAGCAGTACTTC. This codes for CASSLDMGTGAYEQYF.

CDR3: CASSLGTGVRETQYF. The CDR3, as DNA: TGCGCCAGCAGCTTGGGAACAGGGGTCCGAGAGACCCAGTACTTC. V is TRBV5-1 and J is TRBJ2-5, with TRBD1 identical over 7 bases. The CDR3 extends over 15 amino acids. The germline gives CDR1 SGHRS, CDR2 YFSETQ. V was clipped by 0 bases and J by 4 bases; unmatched bases: 6.

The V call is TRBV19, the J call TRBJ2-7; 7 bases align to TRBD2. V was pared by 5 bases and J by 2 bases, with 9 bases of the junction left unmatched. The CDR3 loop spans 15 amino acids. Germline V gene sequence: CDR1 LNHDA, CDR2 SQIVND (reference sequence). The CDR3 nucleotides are TGTGCCAGTAGTCCGGGCGGGAGTCCCACCTACGAGCAGTACTTC. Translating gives CASSPGGSPTYEQYF.

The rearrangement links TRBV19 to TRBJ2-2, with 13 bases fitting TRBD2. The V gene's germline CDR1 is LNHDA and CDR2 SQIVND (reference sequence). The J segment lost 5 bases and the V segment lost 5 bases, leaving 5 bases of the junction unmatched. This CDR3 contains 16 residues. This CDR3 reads CASSDGLAGETGELFF. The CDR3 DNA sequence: TGTGCCAGTAGTGACGGACTAGCGGGAGAAACCGGGGAGCTGTTTTTT.

CDR3 in DNA: TGTGCCAGCAGCCAAAGTGGGGCAGGGAGGGGCACTGAAGCTTTCTTT. This gives the protein CASSQSGAGRGTEAFF. This rearrangement joins TRBV3-1 (or the pseudogene TRBV3-2) to TRBJ1-1, with D perhaps TRBD1 (5 bases). Trimming removed 2 bases from V and 4 bases from J, with 17 bases in between. Germline values: CDR1 LGHDT, CDR2 YNNKEL (reference sequence). The CDR3 length is 16 residues.

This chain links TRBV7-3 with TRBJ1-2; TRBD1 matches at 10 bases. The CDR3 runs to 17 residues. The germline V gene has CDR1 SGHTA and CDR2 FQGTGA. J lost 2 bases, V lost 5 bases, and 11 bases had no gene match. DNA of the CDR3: TGTGCCAGCAGCCCTCTTTGGGGACAGGGGAACAACTATGGCTACACCTTC. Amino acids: CASSPLWGQGNNYGYTF.

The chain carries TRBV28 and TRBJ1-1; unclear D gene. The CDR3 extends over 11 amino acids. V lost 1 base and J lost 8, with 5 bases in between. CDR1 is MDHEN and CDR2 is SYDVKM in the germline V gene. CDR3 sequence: CASSLSREAFF. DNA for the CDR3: TGTGCCAGCAGTTTATCCAGGGAAGCTTTCTTT.

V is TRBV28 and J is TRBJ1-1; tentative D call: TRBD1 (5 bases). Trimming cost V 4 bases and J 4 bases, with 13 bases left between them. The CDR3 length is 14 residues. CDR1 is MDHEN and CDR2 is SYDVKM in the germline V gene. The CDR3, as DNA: TGTGCCAGCAGTTCTTGGGGGGTGAGCACTGAAGCTTTCTTT. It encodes CASSSWGVSTEAFF. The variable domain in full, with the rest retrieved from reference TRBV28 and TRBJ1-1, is DVKVTQSSRYLVKRTGEKVFLECVQDMDHENMFWYRQDPGLGLRLIYFSYDVKMKEKGDIPEGYSVSREKKERFSLILESASTNQTSMYLCASSSWGVSTEAFFGQGTRLTVV.

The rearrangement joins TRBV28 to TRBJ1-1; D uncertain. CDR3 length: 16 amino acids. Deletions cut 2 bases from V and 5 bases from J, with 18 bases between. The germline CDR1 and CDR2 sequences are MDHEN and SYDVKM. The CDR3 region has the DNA TGTGCCAGCAGTTTAATTATGGTTATCGGGGATACTGAAGCTTTCTTT. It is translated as CASSLIMVIGDTEAFF.